This T cell receptor (beta chain) was retrieved from a study of T cell repertoires in cytomegalovirus infection. For this clonotype: No antigen is known for it.

Study results and caveats: Accumulated public TCR beta family frequency recognized individuals carrying CMV together with the relevant HLA.

TCRdb analysed the reads with MiXCR anew, one entry per CDR3 protein. The sample lists some 800,000 distinct CDR3 sequences, 25% to 30% occurring once. In germline, CDR1 is SNHLY, CDR2 FYNNEI. V was clipped by 7 bases and J by 3 bases; unmatched bases: 9. The CDR3 totals 14 residues. The material sequenced was cultured CD8+ T cells from PBMCs, taken from culture after CMV antigen stimulation. The chain combines TRBV2 with TRBJ2-7, with 7 bases lining up with TRBD1. The origin of this receptor is a human donor in good health (CMV status not recorded). Some clones in this sample may be carry-over from other donors' samples. This CDR3 reads CASTTGTVGYEQYF. As DNA, the CDR3 is TGTGCCAGCACTACCGGGACAGTCGGCTACGAGCAGTACTTC. The full variable domain, in which reference TRBV2 and TRBJ2-7 provide the parts outside the CDR3, is EPEVTQTPSHQVTQMGQEVILRCVPISNHLYFYWYRQILGQKVEFLVSFYNNEISEKSEIFDDQFSVERPDGSNFTLKIRSTKLEDSAMYFCASTTGTVGYEQYFGPGTRLTVT.